Listed here is a single T cell receptor (beta chain). Deletions cut 6 bases from V and 2 bases from J, with 11 bases between. The CDR3 consists of 13 residues. Per the original data handling: Amplification with reference gene primers provided the estimates of nucleated cell counts. The data were produced by immunoSEQ multiplex PCR, yet TCRdb's version contains in-frame clones alone and is incomplete. V and J calls and clone size follow that table, whereas D and trimming were derived from the DNA. This sample has some 95,000 clones, with roughly 90% found just once. The data belong to a study of blood T cell repertoires in COVID-19. On the study more broadly: Samples came from the United States, Italy and Spain, spanning acute and convalescent COVID-19. Sources were T cells, B-cell-depleted T cells, or PBMCs; the material itself was cDNA or gDNA.

This rearrangement joins TRBV12-3 or TRBV12-4 to TRBJ2-7; weak D call: TRBD2 (5 bases). The TCR comes from a human donor with active COVID-19. The donor label of this sample is uncertain. The source material was peripheral blood. The CDR3 DNA reads TGTGCCAGCAGCCCCGGGATCGCCTACGAGCAGTACTTC. Translated, it gives CASSPGIAYEQYF.